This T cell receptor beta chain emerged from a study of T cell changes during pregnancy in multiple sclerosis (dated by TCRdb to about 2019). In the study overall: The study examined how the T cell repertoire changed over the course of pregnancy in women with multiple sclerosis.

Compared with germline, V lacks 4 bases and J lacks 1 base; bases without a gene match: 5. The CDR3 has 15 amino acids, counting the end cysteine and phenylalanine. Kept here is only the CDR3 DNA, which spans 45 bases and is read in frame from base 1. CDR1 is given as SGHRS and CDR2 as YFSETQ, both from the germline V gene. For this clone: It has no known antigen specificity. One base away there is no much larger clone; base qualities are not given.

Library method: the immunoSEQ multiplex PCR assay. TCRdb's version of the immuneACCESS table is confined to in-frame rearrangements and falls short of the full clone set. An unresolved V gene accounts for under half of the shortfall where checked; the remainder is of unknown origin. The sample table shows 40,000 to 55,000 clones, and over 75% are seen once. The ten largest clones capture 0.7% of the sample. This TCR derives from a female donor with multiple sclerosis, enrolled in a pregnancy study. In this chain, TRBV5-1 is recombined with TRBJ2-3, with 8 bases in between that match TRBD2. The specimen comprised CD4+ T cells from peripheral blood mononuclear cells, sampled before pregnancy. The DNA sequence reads TGCGCCAGCAGCACTCGGGGGGGAGGCACAGATACGCAGTATTTT. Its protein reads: CASSTRGGGTDTQYF.